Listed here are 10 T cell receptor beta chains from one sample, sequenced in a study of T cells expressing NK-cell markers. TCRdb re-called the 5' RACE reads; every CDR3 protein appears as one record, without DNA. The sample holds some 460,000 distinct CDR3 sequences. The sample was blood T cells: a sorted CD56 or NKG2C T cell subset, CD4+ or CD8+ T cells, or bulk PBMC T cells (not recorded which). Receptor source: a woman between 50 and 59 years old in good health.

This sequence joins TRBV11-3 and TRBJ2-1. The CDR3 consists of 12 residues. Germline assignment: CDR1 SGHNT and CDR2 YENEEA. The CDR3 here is CASSAWRDEQFF.

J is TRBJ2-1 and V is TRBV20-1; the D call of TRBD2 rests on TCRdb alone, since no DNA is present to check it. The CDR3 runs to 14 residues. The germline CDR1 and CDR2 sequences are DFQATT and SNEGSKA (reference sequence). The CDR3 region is CSATSGRRYNEQFF.

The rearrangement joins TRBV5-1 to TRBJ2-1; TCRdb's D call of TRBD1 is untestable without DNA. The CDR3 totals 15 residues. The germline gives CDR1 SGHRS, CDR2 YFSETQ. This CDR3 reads CASSVLDRGYNEQFF.

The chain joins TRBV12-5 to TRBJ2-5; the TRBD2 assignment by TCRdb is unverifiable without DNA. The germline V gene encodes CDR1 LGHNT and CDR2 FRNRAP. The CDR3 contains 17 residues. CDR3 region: CASGPGVRPPNQETQYF. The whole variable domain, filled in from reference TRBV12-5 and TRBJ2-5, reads DARVTQTPRHKVTEMGQEVTMRCQPILGHNTVFWYRQTMMQGLELLAYFRNRAPLDDSGMPKDRFSAEMPDATLATLKIQPSEPRDSAVYFCASGPGVRPPNQETQYFGPGTRLLVL.

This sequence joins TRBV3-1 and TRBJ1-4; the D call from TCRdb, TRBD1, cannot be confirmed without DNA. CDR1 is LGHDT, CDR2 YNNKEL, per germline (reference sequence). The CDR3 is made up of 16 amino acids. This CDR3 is CASSQSLTGGNEKLFF.

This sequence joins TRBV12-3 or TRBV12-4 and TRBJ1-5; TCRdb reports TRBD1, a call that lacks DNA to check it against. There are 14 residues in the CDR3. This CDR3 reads CASSLAGKGQPQHF.

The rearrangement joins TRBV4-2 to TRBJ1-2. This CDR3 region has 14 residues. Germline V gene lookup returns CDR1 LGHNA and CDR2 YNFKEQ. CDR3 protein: CASSQDGGDYGYTF.

The CDR3 protein is CSVRLHNEQFF. The V and J genes are TRBV20-1 and TRBJ2-1. CDR1 and CDR2 (germline): DFQATT, SNEGSKA (reference sequence). CDR3 length: 11 residues.

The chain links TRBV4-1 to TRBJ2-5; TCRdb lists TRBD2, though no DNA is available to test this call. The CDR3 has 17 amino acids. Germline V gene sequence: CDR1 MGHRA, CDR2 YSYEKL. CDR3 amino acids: CASSREGTTPLQETQYF.

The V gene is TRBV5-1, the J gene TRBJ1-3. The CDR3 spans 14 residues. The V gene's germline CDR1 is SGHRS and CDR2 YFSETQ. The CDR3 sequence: CASSLATAGNTIYF.